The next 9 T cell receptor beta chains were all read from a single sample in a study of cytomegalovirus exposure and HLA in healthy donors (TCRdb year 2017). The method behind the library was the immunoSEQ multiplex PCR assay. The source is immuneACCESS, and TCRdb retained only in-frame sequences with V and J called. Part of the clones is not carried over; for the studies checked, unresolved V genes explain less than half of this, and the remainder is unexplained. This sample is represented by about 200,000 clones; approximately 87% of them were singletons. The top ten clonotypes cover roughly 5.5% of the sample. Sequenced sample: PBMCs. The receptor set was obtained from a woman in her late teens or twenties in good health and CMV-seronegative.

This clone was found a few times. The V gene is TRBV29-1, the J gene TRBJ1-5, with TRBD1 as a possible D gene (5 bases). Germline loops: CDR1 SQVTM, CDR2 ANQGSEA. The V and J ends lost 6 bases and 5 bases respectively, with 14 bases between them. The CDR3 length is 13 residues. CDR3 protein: CSVPGIAHQPQHF. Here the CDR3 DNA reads TGCAGCGTCCCAGGGATAGCCCATCAGCCCCAGCATTTT.

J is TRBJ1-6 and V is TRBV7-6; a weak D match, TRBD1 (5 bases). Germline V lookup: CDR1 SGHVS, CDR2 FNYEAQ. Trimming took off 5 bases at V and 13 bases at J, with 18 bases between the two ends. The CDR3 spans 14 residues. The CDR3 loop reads CASSPTPDSRPLHF. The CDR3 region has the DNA TGTGCCAGCAGCCCCACCCCCGACAGTAGGCCCCTCCACTTT.

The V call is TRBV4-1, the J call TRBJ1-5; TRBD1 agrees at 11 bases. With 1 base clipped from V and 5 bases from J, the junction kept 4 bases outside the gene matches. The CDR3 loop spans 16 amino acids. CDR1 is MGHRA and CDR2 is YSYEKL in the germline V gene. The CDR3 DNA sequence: TGCGCCAGCAGCCAAGCGCCGGGACAGGGGGATCAGCCCCAGCATTTT. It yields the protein CASSQAPGQGDQPQHF.

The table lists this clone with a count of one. Here the CDR3 DNA reads TGTGCCAGCTCACGGACTACAACGCAGTATTTT. Amino acids: CASSRTTTQYF. This rearrangement joins TRBV18 to TRBJ2-3; tentative D call: TRBD2 (6 bases). Germline V CDR1 and CDR2: KGHSH, LQKENI. V was shortened by 4 bases and J by 9 bases, with 8 bases between the two germline ends. The CDR3 length is 11 residues.

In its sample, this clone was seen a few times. The CDR3 nucleotides read TGTGCCAGCAGTGGTCCCCCGGAGGGTGAAAAACTGTTTTTT. Its translation is CASSGPPEGEKLFF. The V and J genes are TRBV2 and TRBJ1-4; D uncertain. CDR3 length equals 14 residues. Trimming took off 4 bases at V and 7 bases at J, with 13 bases between the two ends. Germline lookup yields CDR1 SNHLY and CDR2 FYNNEI.

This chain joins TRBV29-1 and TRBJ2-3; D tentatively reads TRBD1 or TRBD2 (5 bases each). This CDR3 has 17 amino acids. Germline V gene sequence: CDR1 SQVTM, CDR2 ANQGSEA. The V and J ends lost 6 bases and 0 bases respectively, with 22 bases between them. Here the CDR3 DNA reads TGCAGCGTAAGCGGACAAGACGGCGGCACTAGCACAGATACGCAGTATTTT. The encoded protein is CSVSGQDGGTSTDTQYF.

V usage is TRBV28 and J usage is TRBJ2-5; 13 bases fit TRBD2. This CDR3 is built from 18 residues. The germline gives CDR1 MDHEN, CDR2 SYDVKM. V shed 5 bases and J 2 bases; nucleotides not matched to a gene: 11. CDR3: CASSTLSGTSGTQETQYF. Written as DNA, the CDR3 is TGTGCCAGCAGTACACTTTCCGGGACTAGCGGGACACAAGAGACCCAGTACTTC.

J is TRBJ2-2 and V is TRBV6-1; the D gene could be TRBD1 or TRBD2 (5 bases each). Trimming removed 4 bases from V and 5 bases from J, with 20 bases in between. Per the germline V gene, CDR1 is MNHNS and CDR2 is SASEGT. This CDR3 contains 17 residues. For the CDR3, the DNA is TGTGCCAGCAGTGCAAAAATCTTCGGGACGGCGACCGGGGAGCTGTTTTTT. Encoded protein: CASSAKIFGTATGELFF.

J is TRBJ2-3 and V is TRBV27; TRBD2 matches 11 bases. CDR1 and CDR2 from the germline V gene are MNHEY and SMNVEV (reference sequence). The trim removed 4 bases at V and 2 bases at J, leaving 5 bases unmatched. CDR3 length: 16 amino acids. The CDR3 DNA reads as TGTGCCAGCAGTTCTTGGACTAGCGGGTTCACAGATACGCAGTATTTT. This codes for CASSSWTSGFTDTQYF.